This T cell receptor (beta chain) appears in the sequencing data of a study of neurological immune-mediated disorders. The authors made cDNA by 5'RACE with 10-nucleotide random UMIs. Each sequencing run yielded over 160 million TCR-beta sequences from 15-18 subjects. TCRdb reprocessed the 5' RACE reads with MiXCR, giving one entry per CDR3 protein. The sample yields some 33,000 distinct CDR3 sequences, over 1.2% seen once. Deletions cut 0 bases from V and 0 bases from J, with 14 bases between. This CDR3 is built from 16 residues. Germline values: CDR1 DFQATT, CDR2 SNEGSKA (reference sequence). This clonotype was seen repeatedly, ten times or more. What it binds is unknown. 2 million PBMCs stored at -80 C were the source of the unsorted libraries. Study-wide results and limits: One cluster of related CDR3 sequences contained, by phylogenetic grouping, the repertoires of 18 of 34 multiple sclerosis patients and formed a possible signature.

Sequencing was performed on PBMCs. This chain joins TRBV20-1 and TRBJ1-2, with D maybe TRBD1 (5 bases). The origin of this receptor is a woman aged 25 to 39 with multiple sclerosis. The CDR3 reads CSARDLGVLANYGYTF. The CDR3 nucleotides read TGCAGTGCTAGAGATTTGGGGGTTTTAGCTAACTATGGCTACACCTTC.